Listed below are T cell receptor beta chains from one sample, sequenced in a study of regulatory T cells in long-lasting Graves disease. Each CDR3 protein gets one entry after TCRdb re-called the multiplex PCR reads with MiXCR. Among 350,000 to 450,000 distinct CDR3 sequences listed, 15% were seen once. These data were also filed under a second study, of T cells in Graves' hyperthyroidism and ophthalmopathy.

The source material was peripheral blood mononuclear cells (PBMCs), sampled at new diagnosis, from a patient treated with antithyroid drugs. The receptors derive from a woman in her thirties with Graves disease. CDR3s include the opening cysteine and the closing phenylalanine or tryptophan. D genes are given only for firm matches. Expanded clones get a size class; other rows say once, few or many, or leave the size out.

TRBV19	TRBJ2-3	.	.	CASSIRRSTDTQYF	TGTGCCAGTAGTATCCGCAGAAGCACAGATACGCAGTATTTT
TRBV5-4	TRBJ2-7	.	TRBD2	CASSSGLAGGVEQYF	TGTGCCAGCAGCTCGGGACTAGCGGGAGGGGTCGAGCAGTACTTC
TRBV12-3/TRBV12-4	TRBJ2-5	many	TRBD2	CASSLAGVEVTQYF	TGTGCCAGCAGCCTAGCGGGAGTAGAGGTGACCCAGTACTTC
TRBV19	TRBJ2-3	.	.	CASSGPPGADTQYF	TGTGCCAGTAGCGGGCCGCCGGGGGCAGATACGCAGTATTTT
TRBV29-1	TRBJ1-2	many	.	CSVQVQKAANYGYTF	TGCAGCGTCCAGGTGCAAAAGGCTGCTAACTATGGCTACACCTTC
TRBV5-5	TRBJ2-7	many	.	CASSPRQEDIVYF	TGTGCCAGCAGTCCCAGACAGGAGGATATTGTGTACTTC
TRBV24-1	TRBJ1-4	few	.	CATSEQAGEKLFF	TGTGCCACCAGTGAGCAGGCGGGTGAAAAACTGTTTTTT
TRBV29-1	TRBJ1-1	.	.	CSVYGVRGMNTEAFF	TGCAGCGTTTATGGGGTTAGGGGAATGAACACTGAAGCTTTCTTT
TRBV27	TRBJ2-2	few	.	CASSFEGNTGELFF	TGTGCCAGCAGTTTCGAGGGTAACACCGGGGAGCTGTTTTTT
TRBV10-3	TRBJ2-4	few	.	CAIRPATKNIQYF	TGTGCCATCAGGCCAGCTACCAAAAACATTCAGTACTTC
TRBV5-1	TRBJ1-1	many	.	CASSFTVDTEAFF	TGCGCCAGCAGCTTCACTGTGGACACTGAAGCTTTCTTT
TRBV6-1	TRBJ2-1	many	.	CASSEAPDEQFF	TGTGCCAGCAGTGAAGCGCCTGATGAGCAGTTCTTC
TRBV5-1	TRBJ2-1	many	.	CASSPHPRNYNEQFF	TGCGCCAGCAGCCCACACCCACGAAATTACAATGAGCAGTTCTTC
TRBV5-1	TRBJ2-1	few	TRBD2	CASKRTSGREQFF	TGCGCCAGCAAGCGGACTAGCGGGAGGGAACAGTTCTTC
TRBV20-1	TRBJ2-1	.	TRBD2	CSATAGGSYNEQFF	TGCAGTGCCACGGCGGGAGGGTCCTACAATGAGCAGTTCTTC
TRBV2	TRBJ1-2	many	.	CASTARAYGYTF	TGTGCCAGCACGGCCAGGGCCTATGGCTACACCTTC
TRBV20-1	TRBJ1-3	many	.	CSARGGRRDSGNTIYF	TGCAGTGCTAGAGGGGGGAGGAGGGACTCTGGAAACACCATATATTTT
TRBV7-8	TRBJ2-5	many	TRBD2	CASRPPVREGPETQYF	TGTGCCAGCAGGCCCCCAGTGCGGGAGGGTCCAGAGACCCAGTACTTC
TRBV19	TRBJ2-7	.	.	CASSISPVYEQYF	TGTGCCAGTAGTATATCACCAGTCTACGAGCAGTACTTC
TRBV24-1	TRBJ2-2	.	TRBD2	CATSSAGTSGRGELFF	TGTGCCACCAGTTCCGCCGGGACTAGCGGGAGAGGGGAGCTGTTTTTT
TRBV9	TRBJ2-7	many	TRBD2	CASSAGLAGLGEQYF	TGTGCCAGCAGCGCGGGGCTAGCGGGACTAGGGGAGCAGTACTTC
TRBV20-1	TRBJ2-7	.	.	CNARDEGWEPSYEQYF	TGCAATGCTAGAGATGAAGGGTGGGAGCCCTCCTACGAGCAGTACTTC
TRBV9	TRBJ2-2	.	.	CASSAAPAGELFF	TGTGCCAGCAGCGCAGCCCCTGCCGGGGAGCTGTTTTTT
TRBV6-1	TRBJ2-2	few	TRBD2	CASSPLAGGGTGELFF	TGTGCCAGCAGCCCCCTAGCGGGAGGGGGTACCGGGGAGCTGTTTTTT
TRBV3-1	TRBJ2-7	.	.	CASSQEGGEAYEQYF	TGTGCCAGCAGCCAAGAGGGGGGAGAGGCCTACGAGCAGTACTTC
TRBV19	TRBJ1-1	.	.	CASSALQGWGTEAFF	TGTGCCAGTAGTGCGCTACAGGGTTGGGGCACTGAAGCTTTCTTT
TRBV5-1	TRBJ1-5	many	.	CASSPGPGDNQPQHF	TGCGCCAGCAGCCCGGGACCGGGGGATAATCAGCCCCAGCATTTT
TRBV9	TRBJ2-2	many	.	CASSVLADQNTGELFF	TGTGCCAGCAGCGTTTTAGCGGACCAGAACACCGGGGAGCTGTTTTTT
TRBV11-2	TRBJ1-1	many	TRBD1	CASSEQGAGTEAFF	TGTGCCAGCAGCGAACAGGGGGCCGGCACTGAAGCTTTCTTT
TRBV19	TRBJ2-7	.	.	CASSIGGSEQCF	TGTGCCAGTAGTATCGGCGGATCCGAGCAGTGCTTC
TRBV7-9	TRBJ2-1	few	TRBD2	CASSLSGSWDEQFF	TGTGCCAGCAGCCTTAGCGGGAGTTGGGACGAGCAGTTCTTC
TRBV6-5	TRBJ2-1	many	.	CASSYSGNEQFF	TGTGCCAGCAGTTACTCGGGAAATGAGCAGTTCTTC
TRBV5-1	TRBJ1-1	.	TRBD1	CASSPQPPGQGKSEAFF	TGCGCCAGCAGCCCCCAACCCCCGGGACAGGGGAAGTCTGAAGCTTTCTTT
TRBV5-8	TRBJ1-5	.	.	CASSLWGTPNQPQHF	TGTGCCAGCAGCCTATGGGGGACACCTAATCAGCCCCAGCATTTT
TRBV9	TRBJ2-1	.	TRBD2	CASGPSGIDEQFF	TGTGCCAGCGGGCCTAGCGGGATCGATGAGCAGTTCTTC
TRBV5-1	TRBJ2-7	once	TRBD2	CASSSGLAAEQYF	TGCGCCAGCAGCTCGGGACTAGCGGCCGAGCAGTACTTC
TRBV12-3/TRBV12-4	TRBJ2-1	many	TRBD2	CASRVAGREQFF	TGTGCCAGCAGGGTAGCGGGACGCGAGCAGTTCTTC
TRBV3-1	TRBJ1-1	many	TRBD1	CASSPGDRGFFAEAFF	TGTGCCAGCAGCCCAGGGGACAGGGGGTTTTTCGCTGAAGCTTTCTTT
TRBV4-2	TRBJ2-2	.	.	CASSHEARELFF	TGTGCCAGCAGCCACGAGGCGAGGGAGCTGTTTTTT
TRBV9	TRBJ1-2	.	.	CASSHDENYGYTF	TGTGCCAGCAGCCACGACGAGAACTATGGCTACACCTTC
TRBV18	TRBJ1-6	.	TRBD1	CASSSGQGSSPLHF	TGTGCCAGCTCATCAGGACAGGGGTCTTCACCCCTCCACTTT
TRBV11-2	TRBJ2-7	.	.	CASSLGTVVPYEQYF	TGTGCCAGCAGCTTAGGGACAGTAGTCCCCTACGAGCAGTACTTC
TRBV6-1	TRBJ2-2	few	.	CASSEARNTGELFF	TGTGCCAGCAGTGAAGCCAGAAACACCGGGGAGCTGTTTTTT
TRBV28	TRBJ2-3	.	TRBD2	CASSWEGVTDTQYF	TGTGCCAGCAGTTGGGAGGGAGTAACAGATACGCAGTATTTT
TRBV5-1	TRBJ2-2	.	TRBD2	CASSFSLAGAGELFF	TGCGCCAGCAGCTTCAGCCTAGCGGGAGCCGGGGAGCTGTTTTTT
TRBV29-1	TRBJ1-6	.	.	CSVGEGDSPLHF	TGCAGCGTTGGAGAAGGGGATTCACCCCTCCACTTT
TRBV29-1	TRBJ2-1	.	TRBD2	CSVGGSAPGLAGASSYNEQFF	TGCAGCGTTGGGGGCAGTGCTCCGGGACTAGCGGGGGCGAGCTCCTACAATGAGCAGTTCTTC
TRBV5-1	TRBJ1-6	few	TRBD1	CASSAGGTENSPLHF	TGCGCCAGCAGTGCCGGTGGGACAGAGAATTCACCCCTCCACTTT
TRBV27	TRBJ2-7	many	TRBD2	CASSLEGTSGSYEQYF	TGTGCCAGCAGTTTAGAAGGGACTAGCGGGAGCTACGAGCAGTACTTC
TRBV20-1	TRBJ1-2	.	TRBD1	CSATTGAYGYTF	TGCAGTGCTACCACAGGGGCATATGGCTACACCTTC
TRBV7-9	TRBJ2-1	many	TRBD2	CASSPLGSGRGYEQFF	TGTGCCAGCAGCCCCCTCGGTAGCGGGAGAGGGTATGAGCAGTTCTTC
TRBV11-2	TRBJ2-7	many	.	CASSLEAEVYEQYF	TGTGCCAGCAGCTTAGAAGCGGAAGTTTACGAGCAGTACTTC
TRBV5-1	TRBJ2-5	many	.	CASSARETETQYF	TGCGCCAGCAGCGCCCGGGAGACAGAGACCCAGTACTTC
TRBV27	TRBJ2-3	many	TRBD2	CASASGAHTDTQYF	TGTGCCAGCGCTAGCGGCGCCCACACAGATACGCAGTATTTT